This is a list of T cell receptor beta chains from one sample in a study of blood T cells in healthy people across ages. TCRdb passed the 5' RACE reads through MiXCR, listing each CDR3 protein once. The sample lists 1.5 million to 1.8 million distinct CDR3 sequences, less than 45% seen once, with about 4% in the top ten. The sample taken for sequencing was blood. The origin of the receptors is a young woman in good health. CDR3s include the opening cysteine and the closing phenylalanine or tryptophan. The order of the fields is CDR3 protein, CDR3 DNA, V gene, D gene, clone size, J gene. A D gene is named only where the DNA matches it firmly. Part of the rows lack a size; the others show once, few, many or a class for expanded clones.

cdr3_aa: CSARARGLEQFF
cdr3_nt: TGCAGTGCCAGGGCGCGGGGCCTTGAGCAGTTCTTC
v_call: TRBV20-1
d_call: -
clone_size: few
j_call: TRBJ2-1

cdr3_aa: CASRRQGDETQYF
cdr3_nt: TGTGCCAGCAGGCGACAGGGGGACGAGACCCAGTACTTC
v_call: TRBV6-1
d_call: TRBD1
clone_size: -
j_call: TRBJ2-5

cdr3_aa: CASSRTARLNTEAFF
cdr3_nt: TGTGCCAGCAGCCGAACAGCGCGGTTGAACACTGAAGCTTTCTTT
v_call: TRBV7-2
d_call: -
clone_size: -
j_call: TRBJ1-1

cdr3_aa: CASSYQANEQFF
cdr3_nt: TGTGCCAGCAGTTATCAAGCAAATGAGCAGTTCTTC
v_call: TRBV6-2/TRBV6-3
d_call: -
clone_size: -
j_call: TRBJ2-1

cdr3_aa: CASSPRTRYNIQYF
cdr3_nt: TGTGCCAGCAGTCCTCGGACAAGATACAACATTCAGTACTTC
v_call: TRBV27
d_call: -
clone_size: -
j_call: TRBJ2-4

cdr3_aa: CASSFSSGSGTQYF
cdr3_nt: TGTGCCAGCAGTTTTTCCAGCGGGAGTGGTACGCAGTATTTT
v_call: TRBV12-3/TRBV12-4
d_call: TRBD2
clone_size: -
j_call: TRBJ2-3

cdr3_aa: CASSQDFAEQYF
cdr3_nt: TGCGCCAGCAGCCAAGATTTCGCTGAGCAGTACTTC
v_call: TRBV4-1
d_call: -
clone_size: -
j_call: TRBJ2-7

cdr3_aa: CASSPRIGRDLAHEQYF
cdr3_nt: TGTGCCAGCAGCCCCAGGATCGGCCGGGACCTAGCCCACGAGCAGTACTTC
v_call: TRBV9
d_call: -
clone_size: -
j_call: TRBJ2-7

cdr3_aa: CASNLVGESEQYF
cdr3_nt: TGTGCCAGCAACCTCGTAGGGGAGAGCGAGCAGTACTTC
v_call: TRBV7-9
d_call: -
clone_size: -
j_call: TRBJ2-7

cdr3_aa: CASSPLRSASNQPQHF
cdr3_nt: TGTGCCAGCAGCCCCCTGAGGAGCGCTAGCAATCAGCCCCAGCATTTT
v_call: TRBV3-1
d_call: -
clone_size: -
j_call: TRBJ1-5

cdr3_aa: CAISDGTGGAQTEAFF
cdr3_nt: TGTGCCATCAGTGACGGGACAGGGGGCGCGCAAACTGAAGCTTTCTTT
v_call: TRBV10-3
d_call: TRBD1
clone_size: -
j_call: TRBJ1-1

cdr3_aa: CSARNSSGTGSYEQYF
cdr3_nt: TGCAGTGCTAGAAACTCCTCCGGGACAGGGTCTTACGAGCAGTACTTC
v_call: TRBV20-1
d_call: TRBD1
clone_size: -
j_call: TRBJ2-7

cdr3_aa: CASSPLGYNEQFF
cdr3_nt: TGTGCCAGCAGCCCCTTGGGGTACAATGAGCAGTTCTTC
v_call: TRBV7-3
d_call: -
clone_size: many
j_call: TRBJ2-1

cdr3_aa: CASSSPLTGRGYTF
cdr3_nt: TGTGCCAGCAGTTCCCCCCTTACAGGGAGGGGCTACACCTTC
v_call: TRBV27
d_call: -
clone_size: -
j_call: TRBJ1-2

cdr3_aa: CASSQDIVAGVVFEQFF
cdr3_nt: TGCGCCAGCAGCCAAGATATTGTAGCGGGAGTTGTCTTTGAGCAGTTCTTC
v_call: TRBV4-3
d_call: TRBD2
clone_size: -
j_call: TRBJ2-1

cdr3_aa: CASSLGIDSYLNTEAFF
cdr3_nt: TGTGCCAGCAGCTTAGGAATCGACAGCTACCTGAACACTGAAGCTTTCTTT
v_call: TRBV7-2
d_call: -
clone_size: many
j_call: TRBJ1-1